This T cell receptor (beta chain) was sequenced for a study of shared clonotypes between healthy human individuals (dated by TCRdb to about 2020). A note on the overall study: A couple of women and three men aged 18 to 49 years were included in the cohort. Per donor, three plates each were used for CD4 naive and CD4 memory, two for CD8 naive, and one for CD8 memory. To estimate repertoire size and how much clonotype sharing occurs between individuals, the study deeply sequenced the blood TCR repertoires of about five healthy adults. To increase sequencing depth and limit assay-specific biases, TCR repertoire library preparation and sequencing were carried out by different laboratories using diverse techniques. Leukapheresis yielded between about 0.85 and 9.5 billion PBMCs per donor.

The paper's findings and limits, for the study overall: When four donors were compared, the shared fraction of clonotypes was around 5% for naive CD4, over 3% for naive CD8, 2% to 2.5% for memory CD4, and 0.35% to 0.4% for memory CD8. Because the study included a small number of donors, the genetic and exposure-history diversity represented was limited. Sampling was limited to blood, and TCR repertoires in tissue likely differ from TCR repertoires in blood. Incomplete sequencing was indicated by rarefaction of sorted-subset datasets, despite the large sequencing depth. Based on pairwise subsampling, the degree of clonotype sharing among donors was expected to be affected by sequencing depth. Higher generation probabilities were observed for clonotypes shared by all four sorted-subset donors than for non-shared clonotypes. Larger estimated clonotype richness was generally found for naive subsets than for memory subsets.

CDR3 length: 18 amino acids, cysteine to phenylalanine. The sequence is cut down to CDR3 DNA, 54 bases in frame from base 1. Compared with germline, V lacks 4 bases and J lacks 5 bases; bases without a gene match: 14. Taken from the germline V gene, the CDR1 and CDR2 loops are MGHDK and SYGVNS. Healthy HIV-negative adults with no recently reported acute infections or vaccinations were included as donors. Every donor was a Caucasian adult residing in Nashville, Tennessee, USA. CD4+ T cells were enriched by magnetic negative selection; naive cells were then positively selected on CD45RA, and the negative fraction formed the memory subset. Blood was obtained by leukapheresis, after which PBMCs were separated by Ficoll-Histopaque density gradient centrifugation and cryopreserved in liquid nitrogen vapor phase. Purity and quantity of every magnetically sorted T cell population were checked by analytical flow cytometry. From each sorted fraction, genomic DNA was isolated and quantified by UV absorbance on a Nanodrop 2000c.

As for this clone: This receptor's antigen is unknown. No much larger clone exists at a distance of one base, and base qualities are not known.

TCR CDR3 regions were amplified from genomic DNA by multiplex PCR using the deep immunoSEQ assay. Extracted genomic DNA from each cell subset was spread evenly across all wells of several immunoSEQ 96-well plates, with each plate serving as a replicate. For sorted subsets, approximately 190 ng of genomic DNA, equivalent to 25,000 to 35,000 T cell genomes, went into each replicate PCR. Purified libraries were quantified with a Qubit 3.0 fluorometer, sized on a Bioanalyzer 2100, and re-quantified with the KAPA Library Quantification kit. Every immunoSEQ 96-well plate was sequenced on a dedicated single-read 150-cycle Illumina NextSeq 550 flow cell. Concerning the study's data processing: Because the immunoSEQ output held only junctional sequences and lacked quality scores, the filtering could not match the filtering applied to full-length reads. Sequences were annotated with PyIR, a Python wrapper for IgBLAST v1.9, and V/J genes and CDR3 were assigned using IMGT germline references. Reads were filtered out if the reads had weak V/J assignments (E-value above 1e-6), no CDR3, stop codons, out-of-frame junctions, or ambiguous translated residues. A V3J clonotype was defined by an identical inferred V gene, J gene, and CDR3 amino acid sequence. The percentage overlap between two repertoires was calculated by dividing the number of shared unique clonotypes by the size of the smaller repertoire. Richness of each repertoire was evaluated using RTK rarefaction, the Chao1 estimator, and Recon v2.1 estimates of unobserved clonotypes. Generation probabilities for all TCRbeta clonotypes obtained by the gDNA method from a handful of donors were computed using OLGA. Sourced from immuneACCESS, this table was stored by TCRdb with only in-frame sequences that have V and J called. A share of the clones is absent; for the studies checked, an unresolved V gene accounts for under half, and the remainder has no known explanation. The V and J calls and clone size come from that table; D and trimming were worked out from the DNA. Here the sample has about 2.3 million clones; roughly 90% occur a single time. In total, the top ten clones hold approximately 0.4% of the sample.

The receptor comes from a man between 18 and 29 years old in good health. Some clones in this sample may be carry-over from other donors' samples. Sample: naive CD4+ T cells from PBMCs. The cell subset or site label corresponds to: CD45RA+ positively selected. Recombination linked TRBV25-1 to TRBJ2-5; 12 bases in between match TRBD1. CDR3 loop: CASSASGTGGPSGETQYF. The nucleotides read TGTGCCAGCAGTGCCTCCGGGACAGGGGGCCCCTCCGGGGAGACCCAGTACTTC.